The 9 T cell receptor beta chains presented below share a single source sample, sequenced in a study of metastatic and nonmetastatic thyroid tumors. Until they underwent thyroid surgery, no patient had received any treatment. TCRdb re-called clones from the PCR reads using MiXCR. The table lists 9,000 to 13,000 clones, approximately 24% of them singletons. The sample taken for sequencing was tumor tissue. The receptor set was obtained from a female donor with papillary thyroid cancer or a benign thyroid nodule (not recorded which). Some clones in this sample may be carry-over from other donors' samples.

This clone turned up a few times. The CDR3 sequence is CASSPAPLLAEESYEQYF. CDR3 sequence (DNA): TGTGCCAGCAGCCCAGCCCCCCTACTAGCGGAGGAATCCTACGAGCAGTACTTC. The chain is built from TRBV12-3 or TRBV12-4 and TRBJ2-7, with 8 bases lining up with TRBD2. J lost 1 base, V lost 6 bases, and 17 bases had no gene match. This CDR3 is 18 amino acids long.

This clone was seen a handful of times. The chain recombines TRBV6-1 with TRBJ2-7; tentatively, D is TRBD2 (5 bases). CDR1 is MNHNS and CDR2 is SASEGT in the germline V gene. With 6 bases removed from V and 6 bases from J, the gap between germline ends came to 12 bases. The CDR3 covers 12 residues. CDR3 nucleotides: TGTGCCAGCAGCCCTCGCGAGGGCGAGCAGTACTTC. Its protein product is CASSPREGEQYF.

The V and J genes are TRBV11-1 and TRBJ2-1; D is ambiguous. Germline CDR1 and CDR2: SGHAT and FQDESV (reference sequence). The CDR3 consists of 16 residues. Trimming pared 1 base from V and 6 bases from J, leaving 16 bases between. The CDR3 loop is CASSLDIGLLGNEQFF. The CDR3 nucleotides read TGTGCCAGCAGCTTAGACATCGGGCTACTTGGCAATGAGCAGTTCTTC.

This clone was counted a few times. The genes are TRBV6-5 and TRBJ2-1; 15 nucleotides match TRBD2. V trimming: 2 bases; J trimming: 7 bases; junction bases outside the gene matches: 6. This CDR3 comprises 17 residues. Germline V gene sequence: CDR1 MNHEY, CDR2 SVGAGI. DNA of the CDR3: TGTGCCAGCAGTTACCGTGGACTAGCGGGAGGGCGAAATGAGCAGTTCTTC. Protein sequence: CASSYRGLAGGRNEQFF.

This clone was picked up a small number of times. This chain links TRBV6-2 or TRBV6-3 with TRBJ2-1; 8 bases match TRBD2. Germline V gene lookup returns CDR1 MNHEY and CDR2 SVGEGT. V shed 5 bases, J shed 6 bases, and the junction held 6 bases outside the gene matches. CDR3 length: 14 residues. The CDR3 DNA sequence: TGTGCCAGCAGTGGAATAGCGGGACTCAATGAGCAGTTCTTC. Translated, it gives CASSGIAGLNEQFF.

This sequence joins TRBV6-1 and TRBJ2-7; D is ambiguous. Trimming stripped 8 bases from V and 0 bases from J, with 11 bases between. The CDR3 runs 13 residues. Germline CDR1 reads MNHNS; CDR2 reads SASEGT. CDR3 in amino acids: CASSGPTSYEQYF. The CDR3, as DNA: TGTGCCAGCTCCGGACCGACCTCCTACGAGCAGTACTTC.

Many counts were recorded for this clone. This chain links TRBV7-8 with TRBJ2-1; 12 nucleotides line up with TRBD2. V dropped 1 base and J dropped 6; count of bases not matched to a gene: 1. The CDR3 sequence is 15 residues long. CDR1 is SGHVS and CDR2 is FQNEAQ in the germline V gene. The CDR3 sequence: CASSLGTSGINEQFF. In nucleotides, the CDR3 is TGTGCCAGCAGCTTAGGGACTAGCGGGATCAATGAGCAGTTCTTC.

This clone was counted only a few times. The CDR3: CATSDPRDNSPLHF. In DNA, the CDR3 is TGTGCCACCTCGGACCCCCGGGATAATTCACCCCTCCACTTT. The chain employs TRBV6-2 or TRBV6-3 and TRBJ1-6; the D is unclear. With 10 bases removed from V and 5 bases from J, the gap between germline ends came to 15 bases. Looked up from germline, CDR1 is MNHEY and CDR2 is SVGEGT. The CDR3 consists of 14 residues.

V and J are TRBV20-1 and TRBJ2-1; D not resolved. V was clipped by 3 bases and J by 4 bases, with 4 bases between them. The CDR3 runs 11 residues. Germline CDR1 and CDR2: DFQATT and SNEGSKA (reference sequence). The CDR3 region is CSASFYNEQFF. As DNA, the CDR3 is TGCAGTGCTAGTTTTTACAATGAGCAGTTCTTC.